This paragraph reports one TCR beta chain. The antigen remains undetermined. The sample originates from a study of T cell repertoires in cytomegalovirus infection. In the study overall: Indicated by public TCR beta signatures were CMV infection and matching HLA type.

General study points: Using cumulative public TCR beta family frequency, the authors identified those who carried CMV together with the relevant HLA. Dominating the ex vivo response were HLA-C-restricted CMV-specific TCR beta clonotypes.

TCRdb called the reads again in MiXCR, with one record for every CDR3 protein. The sample has just under 550,000 distinct CDR3 sequences, 26% seen once. The receptor was isolated from a human donor in good health (CMV status not recorded). Some clones in this sample may be carry-over from other donors' samples. Sequences were obtained from PBMCs.

The CDR3 is CASSLTGRWRYEQYF. CDR3 coding DNA: TGTGCCAGCAGCCTCACAGGGCGCTGGAGGTACGAGCAGTACTTC. This chain joins TRBV28 and TRBJ2-7, with a possible D match to TRBD1 (6 bases). CDR3 length: 15 amino acids. V was cut by 6 bases and J by 4 bases, with 19 bases left in between. Germline V gives CDR1 MDHEN, CDR2 SYDVKM. The entire variable domain, with the rest obtained from reference TRBV28 and TRBJ2-7, is as follows: DVKVTQSSRYLVKRTGEKVFLECVQDMDHENMFWYRQDPGLGLRLIYFSYDVKMKEKGDIPEGYSVSREKKERFSLILESASTNQTSMYLCASSLTGRWRYEQYFGPGTRLTVT.